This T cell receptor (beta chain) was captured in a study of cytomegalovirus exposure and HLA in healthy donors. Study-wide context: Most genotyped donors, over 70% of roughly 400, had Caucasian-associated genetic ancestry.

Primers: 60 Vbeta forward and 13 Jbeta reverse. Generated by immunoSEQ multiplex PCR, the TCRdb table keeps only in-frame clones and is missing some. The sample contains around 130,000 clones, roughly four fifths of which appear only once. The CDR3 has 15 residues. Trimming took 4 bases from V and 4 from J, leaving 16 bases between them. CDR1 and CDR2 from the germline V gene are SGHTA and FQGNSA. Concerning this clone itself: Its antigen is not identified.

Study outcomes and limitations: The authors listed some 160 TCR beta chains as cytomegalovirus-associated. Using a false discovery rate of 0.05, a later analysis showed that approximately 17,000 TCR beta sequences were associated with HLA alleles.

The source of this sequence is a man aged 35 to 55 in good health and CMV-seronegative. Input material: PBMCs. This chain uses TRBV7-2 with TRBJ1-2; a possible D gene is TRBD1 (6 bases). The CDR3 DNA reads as TGTGCCAGCAGCTCGGAAGACAGGTTTACCTATGGCTACACCTTC. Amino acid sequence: CASSSEDRFTYGYTF.